The clone carrying this TCR beta chain has only a few counts. The antigen remains undetermined. This sample is part of a study of T-cell memory formation after mild COVID-19. At the level of the study: TCR clusters showed largely donor specificity.

Each CDR3 protein is one row after TCRdb ran MiXCR on the 5' RACE reads. The repertoire holds about 110,000 distinct CDR3 sequences, with over 15% as singletons. Unmatched junction bases numbered 9, after V lost 0 bases and J lost 5 bases. In germline, CDR1 is MNHEY, CDR2 SVGAGI. This CDR3 region has 18 residues. The study, taken as a whole, reports: Clones that contracted from day 15 to 85 were balanced CD4/CD8, while later expanders leaned CD4+. Confirmation was lacking for SARS-CoV-2 specificity of second-wave clones that peaked on day 37. CD4+ contracting clones were found mainly in CM and EM, and CD8+ ones in EMRA.

This chain links TRBV6-5 with TRBJ2-2; TRBD2 aligns across 10 bases. The sequencing sample was made of PBMCs or a T cell subset sorted from them (not recorded which). The sequence was collected from an adult woman who had mild COVID-19 (a few samples of this study predate the infection). Cell type and time point are not known. CDR3 DNA sequence: TGTGCCAGCAGTTACTCGAGTCAAGCGGGGGGGCGGACCGGGGAGCTGTTTTTT. Translating gives CASSYSSQAGGRTGELFF.